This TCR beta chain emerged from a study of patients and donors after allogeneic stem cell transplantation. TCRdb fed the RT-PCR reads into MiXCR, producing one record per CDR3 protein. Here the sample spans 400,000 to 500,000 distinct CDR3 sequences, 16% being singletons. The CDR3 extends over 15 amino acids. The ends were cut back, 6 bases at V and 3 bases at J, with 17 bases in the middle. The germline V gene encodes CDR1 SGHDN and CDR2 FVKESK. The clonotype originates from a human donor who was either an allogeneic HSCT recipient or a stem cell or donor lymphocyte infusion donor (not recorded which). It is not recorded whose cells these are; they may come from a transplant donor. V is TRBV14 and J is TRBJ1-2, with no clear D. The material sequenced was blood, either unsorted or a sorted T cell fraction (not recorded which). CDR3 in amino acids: CASSHVGTAHYGYTF. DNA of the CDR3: TGTGCCAGCAGTCACGTCGGCACCGCTCACTATGGCTACACCTTC.